Only a few counts were recorded for the clone carrying this TCR beta chain. No antigen is known for it. This sample's TCRbeta library carried unique molecular identifier barcodes. MiXCR was run by TCRdb on the PCR reads, yielding one entry per CDR3 protein. The repertoire holds more than 90,000 distinct CDR3 sequences, with about 9.3% as singletons. This CDR3 is 14 amino acids long. CDR1 is SGHRS, CDR2 YFSETQ, per germline. Trimming pared 4 bases from V and 11 bases from J, leaving 18 bases between. The record originates from a study of T-cell reconstitution after alpha-beta-depleted transplantation in children. Regarding the study as a whole: Several hundred expanded graft clones reportedly gave rise to the alpha-beta T cells present about two months after transplant.

The clonotype was recovered from a boy between 2 and 10 years old with acute lymphoblastic leukemia, due to receive a stem cell transplant. The chain joins TRBV5-1 to TRBJ1-4, with TRBD1 as a possible D gene (6 bases). Here the sequenced sample was PBMCs, taken before TCRalphabeta/CD19-depleted stem cell transplant. The CDR3 nucleotides read TGCGCCAGCAGCGAGGAACCAGGGGTGGGGAAACTGTTTTTT. The encoded protein is CASSEEPGVGKLFF.